The 26 T cell receptor beta chains in this list originate from one sample, sequenced in a study of T cell responses to AZD1222 COVID-19 vaccine (dated by TCRdb to the early 2020s). The sample's time point label is to be understood as: about 28 days (+/-7) after the second vaccine dose. Receptor amplification or capture employed the immunoSEQ multiplex PCR assay. TCRdb provides this immuneACCESS table in a form limited to in-frame rearrangements. Some clones are lacking; in checked studies, under half of them reflect an unresolved V gene, and why the rest are absent is not known. This sample comprises about 82,000 clones, 83% of them detected only once. About 1.3% of the sample goes to the ten largest clones. The sequenced sample was peripheral blood, obtained 28 days after the second AZD1222 dose. Source of these receptors: an adult who received the AZD1222 COVID-19 vaccine.

The chain combines TRBV10-3 with TRBJ1-5; D not resolved. The ends were cut back, 4 bases at V and 3 bases at J, with 13 bases in the middle. Germline lookup yields CDR1 ENHRY and CDR2 SYGVKD. The CDR3 covers 15 residues. The CDR3 DNA reads as TGTGCCATCAGTGCGCGGGAGGGCCCCAATCAGCCCCAGCATTTT. Its protein product is CAISAREGPNQPQHF.

The chain joins TRBV15 to TRBJ1-3; TRBD1 agrees at 7 bases. Germline trimming cut 3 bases from V and 2 bases from J; bases unmatched to any gene: 4. There are 15 residues in the CDR3. The germline V gene encodes CDR1 LNHNV and CDR2 YYDKDF (reference sequence). The CDR3 DNA reads as TGTGCCACCAGCAGCAGGGGGTTGGCTGGAAACACCATATATTTT. Amino acid sequence: CATSSRGLAGNTIYF.

J is TRBJ2-7 and V is TRBV7-9; a possible D gene is TRBD2 (6 bases). CDR3 length equals 14 residues. V shed 4 bases and J shed 4 bases, with 14 bases lying between them. Germline CDR1 reads SEHNR; CDR2 reads FQNEAQ (reference sequence). The CDR3 region has the DNA TGTGCCAGCAGCTCAATGCGGGGACCTTACGAGCAGTACTTC. It encodes CASSSMRGPYEQYF.

V is TRBV11-2 and J is TRBJ2-7; D gene uncertain. The V gene's germline CDR1 is SGHAT and CDR2 FQNNGV. This CDR3 has 15 amino acids. The ends were cut back, 3 bases at V and 0 bases at J, with 12 bases in the middle. In DNA, the CDR3 is TGTGCCAGCAGCTTCGGACGGGCCAGCTCCTACGAGCAGTACTTC. Its protein is CASSFGRASSYEQYF.

The gene calls are TRBV4-3 and TRBJ1-4; TRBD1 agrees at 7 bases. The CDR3 totals 16 residues. Losses at the gene ends were 2 bases for V and 3 bases for J; bases not matched to a gene: 6. Germline CDR1 is LGHNA and CDR2 is YSLEER. The CDR3 DNA follows: TGCGCCAGCAGCCAAACTAACAGGGGCTCTAATGAAAAACTGTTTTTT. It encodes CASSQTNRGSNEKLFF.

This clone ranks as medium-sized (0.01 to 0.1%). J is TRBJ1-3 and V is TRBV27; D is unclear. Trimming took 8 bases from V and 0 from J, leaving 11 bases between them. Germline CDR1 MNHEY, CDR2 SMNVEV (reference sequence). CDR3 length equals 14 residues. Here the CDR3 reads CASHGSSSGNTIYF. In nucleotides, the CDR3 is TGTGCCAGCCACGGGTCGAGCTCTGGAAACACCATATATTTT.

V is TRBV7-9 and J is TRBJ1-4; D is unresolved. V dropped 0 bases and J dropped 0 bases, with 5 bases sitting between them. CDR3 length: 15 residues. Per the germline V gene, CDR1 is SEHNR and CDR2 is FQNEAQ (reference sequence). CDR3 DNA sequence: TGTGCCAGCAGCTTAGCGCAGGCAACTAATGAAAAACTGTTTTTT. Translation gives CASSLAQATNEKLFF.

This clone was recorded only once. The CDR3 DNA sequence: TGTGCCAGCAGTTTTAGGAAGACTGAAGCTTTCTTT. This gives the protein CASSFRKTEAFF. J is TRBJ1-1 and V is TRBV12-3 or TRBV12-4; no clear D. This CDR3 region has 12 residues. V was trimmed by 3 bases and J by 5 bases, leaving 7 bases between them.

This chain uses TRBV11-3 with TRBJ2-5; unclear D gene. This CDR3 contains 13 residues. CDR1 is SGHNT and CDR2 is YENEEA in the germline V gene. The V and J ends lost 4 bases and 7 bases respectively, with 13 bases between them. CDR3 DNA sequence: TGTGCCAGCAGCTCAGGAGTCGAACGGACCCAGTACTTC. Translation: CASSSGVERTQYF.

The chain couples TRBV11-2 to TRBJ2-3, with a possible D match to TRBD2 (5 bases). The germline V and J ends were trimmed by 5 bases and 6 bases, with 24 bases remaining between them. Germline loops: CDR1 SGHAT, CDR2 FQNNGV. The CDR3 is 17 amino acids. The CDR3 DNA reads TGTGCCAGCAGCCCCACCGTACTAGAGAACCCCGTGGATACGCAGTATTTT. Translating gives CASSPTVLENPVDTQYF.

This chain connects TRBV5-1 to TRBJ1-1; D unresolved. V was shortened by 2 bases and J by 6 bases, with 11 bases between the two germline ends. The CDR3 length is 13 residues. CDR1 SGHRS and CDR2 YFSETQ come from the germline V gene. CDR3 sequence reads: CASSFSERAEAFF. CDR3 bases: TGCGCCAGCAGCTTTTCAGAGCGGGCTGAAGCTTTCTTT.

The chain uses TRBV24-1 and TRBJ1-1; 12 bases match TRBD1. J was trimmed by 9 bases and V by 3 bases; bases with no gene match: 7. CDR1 and CDR2 from the germline V gene are KGHDR and SFDVKD. CDR3 length: 15 residues. CDR3 region: CATSDDGTGGFKAFF. In nucleotides, the CDR3 is TGTGCCACCAGTGATGACGGGACAGGGGGCTTCAAAGCTTTCTTT.

The chain joins TRBV4-1 to TRBJ1-1; 12 bases map to TRBD1. Germline V CDR1 and CDR2: MGHRA, YSYEKL. Losses at the gene ends were 8 bases for V and 11 bases for J; bases not matched to a gene: 9. The CDR3 runs 13 residues. The CDR3 loop reads CASGTGGEMEAFF. The CDR3 nucleotides read TGCGCCAGCGGGACAGGGGGCGAAATGGAGGCTTTCTTT.

J is TRBJ1-5 and V is TRBV7-9, with a possible D match to TRBD1 (6 bases). Trimming removed 4 bases at V and 3 bases at J, with 13 bases between. The germline gives CDR1 SEHNR, CDR2 FQNEAQ (reference sequence). CDR3 size: 15 residues. The CDR3 reads CASSSTGSVNQPQHF. The DNA of the CDR3 is TGTGCCAGCAGCTCAACAGGGTCGGTCAATCAGCCCCAGCATTTT.

CDR3 region: CASSKGGGKDYGYTF. The CDR3 DNA reads TGTGCCAGCAGCAAAGGAGGAGGGAAGGACTATGGCTACACCTTC. V and J are TRBV21-1 and TRBJ1-2. TRBV21-1 is an annotated pseudogene. The CDR3 totals 15 residues.

V is TRBV5-5 and J is TRBJ1-1; D is unresolved. CDR3 length equals 14 residues. Germline lookup yields CDR1 SGHKS and CDR2 YYEKEE (reference sequence). The V end lost 3 bases, the J end lost 10 bases, and 19 bases lay between the germline ends. The CDR3 spells CASSSSDGPSGAFF. The CDR3 DNA is TGTGCCAGCAGCTCCTCAGACGGTCCCAGTGGAGCTTTCTTT.

This chain uses TRBV11-1 with TRBJ2-1; 8 positions match TRBD1. Unmatched junction bases numbered 6, after V lost 5 bases and J lost 6 bases. The CDR3 spans 14 residues. Germline loops: CDR1 SGHAT, CDR2 FQDESV (reference sequence). The CDR3 DNA follows: TGTGCCAGCAGCCCTACGGACAGGGCCAATGAGCAGTTCTTC. It yields the protein CASSPTDRANEQFF. Complete variable domain (other parts from reference TRBV11-1 and TRBJ2-1): EAEVAQSPRYKITEKSQAVAFWCDPISGHATLYWYRQILGQGPELLVQFQDESVVDDSQLPKDRFSAERLKGVDSTLKIQPAELGDSAMYLCASSPTDRANEQFFGPGTRLTVL.

DNA of the CDR3: TGTGCCAGCAGTGACCTTTGGGGCGCGGGCTCAGTGGGACAGCCCCAGCATTTT. It codes for CASSDLWGAGSVGQPQHF. The chain recombines TRBV6-4 with TRBJ1-5; D possibly corresponds to TRBD1 (5 bases). This CDR3 region has 18 residues. V was shortened by 2 bases and J by 7 bases, with 24 bases between the two germline ends. Germline V gene data show CDR1 as MRHNA and CDR2 as SNTAGT.

The chain combines TRBV28 with TRBJ2-4; D could derive from TRBD1 or TRBD2 (5 bases each). This CDR3 comprises 15 residues. Germline V gene data show CDR1 as MDHEN and CDR2 as SYDVKM. V gave up 5 bases and J gave up 5 bases, with 16 bases separating them. DNA of the CDR3: TGTGCCAGCAGTCAGAGAGGGGCCAGCGAAAACATTCAGTACTTC. Translated, it gives CASSQRGASENIQYF.

V usage is TRBV19 and J usage is TRBJ2-1; perhaps TRBD1 as D (5 bases). The V end was cut by 5 bases, the J end by 0 bases, with 11 bases between. Germline values: CDR1 LNHDA, CDR2 SQIVND (reference sequence). The CDR3 loop spans 15 amino acids. The CDR3 DNA sequence: TGTGCCAGTAGTCAGGGTCGTGGCTCCTACAATGAGCAGTTCTTC. Its translation: CASSQGRGSYNEQFF.

V usage is TRBV7-9 and J usage is TRBJ1-4; TRBD1 is a possible D gene (5 bases). V lost 5 bases, J lost 4 bases, and 17 bases lay in between. This CDR3 has 16 amino acids. Germline-derived CDR1 and CDR2 are SEHNR and FQNEAQ (reference sequence). The chain's CDR3 is CASSLHVGGFNEKLFF. CDR3 nucleotide sequence: TGTGCCAGCAGCCTTCACGTTGGGGGATTTAATGAAAAACTGTTTTTT.

In this sample, this clone turned up a few times. J is TRBJ2-7 and V is TRBV12-3 or TRBV12-4; D call uncertain. The V gene lost 2 bases and the J gene lost 2 bases, with 4 bases spanning the gap. The CDR3 covers 12 residues. The CDR3 is CASSLMPYEQYF. In nucleotides, the CDR3 is TGTGCCAGCAGTTTAATGCCCTACGAGCAGTACTTC.

This chain connects TRBV27 to TRBJ1-5; 11 nucleotides agree with TRBD1. J gave up 5 bases and V 4 bases, and 7 bases lay outside the gene matches. CDR3 length equals 16 residues. Germline V gives CDR1 MNHEY, CDR2 SMNVEV (reference sequence). The CDR3 spells CASSSAGTGGYQPQHF. For the CDR3, the DNA is TGTGCCAGCAGTTCAGCCGGGACAGGGGGTTATCAGCCCCAGCATTTT.

The chain links TRBV7-2 to TRBJ2-1; D is perhaps TRBD1 (6 bases). Germline-derived CDR1 and CDR2 are SGHTA and FQGNSA. The CDR3 consists of 13 residues. Trimming pared 5 bases from V and 6 bases from J, leaving 11 bases between. In DNA, the CDR3 is TGTGCCAGCAGCCCCTCGACAGGCAATGAGCAGTTCTTC. Translating gives CASSPSTGNEQFF.

The rearrangement uses TRBV7-3 and TRBJ2-7; a possible D gene is TRBD1 (5 bases). Germline V gene lookup returns CDR1 SGHTA and CDR2 FQGTGA. The CDR3 consists of 13 residues. Trimming shortened V by 5 bases and J by 2 bases, and 10 bases separated the two germline ends. The CDR3, as DNA: TGTGCCAGCAGCATAGGGGTTACCTACGAGCAGTACTTC. This encodes CASSIGVTYEQYF.

The chain uses TRBV7-2 and TRBJ1-4; D not certain. The CDR3 length is 14 residues. CDR1 is SGHTA, CDR2 FQGNSA, per germline. The V and J ends lost 1 base and 4 bases respectively, with 7 bases between them. As DNA, the CDR3 is TGTGCCAGCAGCTTAGGGAGACATAATGAAAAACTGTTTTTT. Translated, it gives CASSLGRHNEKLFF. Complete variable domain (other parts from reference TRBV7-2 and TRBJ1-4): GAGVSQSPSNKVTEKGKDVELRCDPISGHTALYWYRQSLGQGLEFLIYFQGNSAPDKSGLPSDRFSAERTGGSVSTLTIQRTQQEDSAVYLCASSLGRHNEKLFFGSGTQLSVL.